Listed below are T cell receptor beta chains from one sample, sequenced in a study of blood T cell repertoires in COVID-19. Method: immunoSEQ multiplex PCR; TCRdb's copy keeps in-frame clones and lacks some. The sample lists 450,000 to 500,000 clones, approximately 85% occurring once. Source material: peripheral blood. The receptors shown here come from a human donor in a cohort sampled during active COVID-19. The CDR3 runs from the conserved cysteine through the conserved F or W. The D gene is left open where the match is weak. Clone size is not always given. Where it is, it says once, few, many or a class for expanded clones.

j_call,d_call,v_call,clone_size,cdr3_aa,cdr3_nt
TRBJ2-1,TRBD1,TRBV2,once,CASSVSAGTGTFNEQFF,TGTGCCAGCAGTGTAAGCGCCGGGACAGGGACCTTCAATGAGCAGTTCTTC
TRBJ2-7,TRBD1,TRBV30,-,CAWSRDRGQGEQYF,TGTGCCTGGAGTAGAGACAGGGGGCAGGGGGAGCAGTACTTC
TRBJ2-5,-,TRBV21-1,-,CASSKIRPGEEETQYF,TGTGCCAGCAGCAAAATTCGGCCCGGGGAGGAGGAGACCCAGTACTTC
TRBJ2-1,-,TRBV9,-,CASSVTGHPSSYNEQFF,TGTGCCAGCAGCGTGACCGGACATCCGAGCTCCTACAATGAGCAGTTCTTC
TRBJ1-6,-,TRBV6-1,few,CASSFTVLIVPLHF,TGTGCCAGCAGTTTTACTGTTTTGATTGTGCCCCTCCACTTT
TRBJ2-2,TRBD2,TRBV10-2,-,CASSLGGGASTGELFF,TGCGCCAGCAGCTTGGGGGGGGGAGCTTCCACCGGGGAGCTGTTTTTT
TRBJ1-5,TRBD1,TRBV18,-,CASSPPSGQGHQPQHF,TGTGCCAGCTCACCTCCTTCGGGACAGGGGCATCAGCCCCAGCATTTT
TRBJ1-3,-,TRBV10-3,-,CAIRRGQNSGNTIYF,TGTGCCATCAGAAGAGGGCAGAACTCTGGAAACACCATATATTTT
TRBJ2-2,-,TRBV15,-,CATSRALVGKNTGELFF,TGTGCCACCAGCAGAGCTCTCGTCGGGAAAAACACCGGGGAGCTGTTTTTT
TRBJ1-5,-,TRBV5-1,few,CASSMGPEGQPQHF,TGCGCCAGCAGCATGGGACCTGAGGGTCAGCCCCAGCATTTT
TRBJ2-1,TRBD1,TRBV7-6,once,CASSLGGSRGLNEQFF,TGTGCCAGCAGCTTAGGGGGGAGCAGGGGGCTGAATGAGCAGTTCTTC
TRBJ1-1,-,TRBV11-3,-,CASSLGPAGRDTEAFF,TGTGCCAGCAGCTTAGGGCCGGCAGGGAGGGACACTGAAGCTTTCTTT
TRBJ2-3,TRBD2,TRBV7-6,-,CASSSLAGVSDTQYF,TGTGCCAGCAGCTCACTAGCGGGAGTTTCAGATACGCAGTATTTT
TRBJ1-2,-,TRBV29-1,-,CSVALRRAANYGYTF,TGCAGCGTTGCTCTCAGGAGGGCCGCTAACTATGGCTACACCTTC
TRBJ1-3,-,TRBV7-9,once,CASSLPEVSGF,TGTGCCAGCAGCTTGCCAGAGGTTTCGGGGTTT
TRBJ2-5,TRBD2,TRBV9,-,CASSTAGTSVETQYF,TGTGCCAGCAGCACCGCGGGGACTAGCGTGGAGACCCAGTACTTC
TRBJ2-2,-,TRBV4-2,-,CASSQEERANTGELFF,TGTGCCAGCAGCCAAGAGGAGCGGGCGAACACCGGGGAGCTGTTTTTT
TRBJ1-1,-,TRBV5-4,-,CASSLDGDQAFF,TGTGCCAGCAGCTTGGACGGAGACCAAGCTTTCTTT
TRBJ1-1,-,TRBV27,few,CASSFPRENTEAFF,TGTGCCAGCAGTTTCCCCAGGGAGAACACTGAAGCTTTCTTT
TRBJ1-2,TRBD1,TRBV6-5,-,CASSYGTATNYGYTF,TGTGCCAGCAGTTACGGGACAGCTACGAACTATGGCTACACCTTC
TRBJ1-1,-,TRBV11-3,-,CASSFGTVNTEAFF,TGTGCCAGCAGCTTCGGGACTGTGAACACTGAAGCTTTCTTT
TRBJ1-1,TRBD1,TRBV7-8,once,CASTRRQGAAEAFF,TGTGCCAGCACCCGAAGGCAGGGGGCTGCTGAAGCTTTCTTT
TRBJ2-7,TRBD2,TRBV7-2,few,CASSLGLAGTYEQYF,TGTGCCAGCAGCTTAGGCCTAGCGGGAACCTACGAGCAGTACTTC
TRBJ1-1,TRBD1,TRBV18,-,CASSPETGDTEAFF,TGTGCCAGCTCACCCGAGACAGGGGACACTGAAGCTTTCTTT
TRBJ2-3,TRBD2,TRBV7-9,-,CASSLVHTSGGWSTDTQYF,TGTGCCAGCAGCTTAGTTCACACTAGCGGGGGTTGGAGCACAGATACGCAGTATTTT
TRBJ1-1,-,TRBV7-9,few,CASSLAVRESTEAFF,TGTGCCAGCAGCTTAGCGGTGAGAGAGAGCACTGAAGCTTTCTTT
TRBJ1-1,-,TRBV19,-,CASSMRDTEAFF,TGTGCCAGTAGTATGAGGGACACTGAAGCTTTCTTT
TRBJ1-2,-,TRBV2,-,CASSQDGRGGYTF,TGTGCCAGCTCTCAAGATGGACGCGGGGGCTACACCTTC
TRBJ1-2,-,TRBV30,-,CAWTRVREGYTF,TGTGCCTGGACCAGGGTCCGAGAGGGCTACACCTTC
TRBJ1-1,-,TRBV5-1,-,CASSLRGGTEAFF,TGCGCCAGCAGCTTGCGGGGGGGCACTGAAGCTTTCTTT
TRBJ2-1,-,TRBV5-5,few,CASSLAGSSWNEQFF,TGTGCCAGCAGCTTGGCAGGCAGTTCTTGGAATGAGCAGTTCTTC
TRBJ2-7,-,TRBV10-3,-,CAIRIGPTDSYEQYF,TGTGCCATCAGGATAGGCCCGACAGATTCCTACGAGCAGTACTTC
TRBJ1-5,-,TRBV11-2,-,CASSLGISNQPQHF,TGTGCCAGCAGCTTAGGTATTAGCAATCAGCCCCAGCATTTT
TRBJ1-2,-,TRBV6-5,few,CASQTGFGYTF,TGTGCCAGCCAGACAGGATTCGGCTACACCTTC
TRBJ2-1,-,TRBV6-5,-,CASTLGLFGNEQFF,TGTGCCAGCACCCTCGGACTATTTGGGAATGAGCAGTTCTTC
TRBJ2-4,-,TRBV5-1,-,CASSLRPEGTGPGGYIQYF,TGCGCCAGCAGCCTCCGTCCGGAGGGTACCGGGCCCGGAGGTTACATTCAGTACTTC
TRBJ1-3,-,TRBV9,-,CASSASDPRTGNTIYF,TGTGCCAGCAGCGCAAGTGATCCGAGGACTGGAAACACCATATATTTT
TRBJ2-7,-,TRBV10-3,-,CAISEGGGGRLEQYF,TGTGCCATCAGTGAGGGCGGAGGCGGACGGCTCGAGCAGTACTTC
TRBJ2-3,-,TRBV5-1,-,CASSFDGSTSGTQYF,TGCGCCAGCAGCTTCGACGGATCGACATCCGGTACGCAGTATTTT
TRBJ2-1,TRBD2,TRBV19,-,CASSITPAGAREQFF,TGTGCCAGTAGTATCACTCCCGCGGGAGCGCGTGAGCAGTTCTTC
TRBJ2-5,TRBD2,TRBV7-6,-,CASSLGTLAGAETQYF,TGTGCCAGCAGCTTAGGGACACTAGCGGGAGCGGAGACCCAGTACTTC
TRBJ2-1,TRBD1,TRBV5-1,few,CASSSSGTGNNEQFF,TGCGCCAGCAGCTCCTCCGGGACAGGTAACAATGAGCAGTTCTTC
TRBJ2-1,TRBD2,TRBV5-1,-,CASSSSLAGSSNEQFF,TGCGCCAGCAGCTCCTCACTAGCGGGGTCCTCCAATGAGCAGTTCTTC
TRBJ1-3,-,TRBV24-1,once,CAPLPGEAGNTIYF,TGTGCCCCCCTTCCGGGGGAGGCTGGAAACACCATATATTTT
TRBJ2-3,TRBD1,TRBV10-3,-,CAITSAGTGGDTQYF,TGTGCCATCACTTCCGCCGGGACAGGGGGAGATACGCAGTATTTT